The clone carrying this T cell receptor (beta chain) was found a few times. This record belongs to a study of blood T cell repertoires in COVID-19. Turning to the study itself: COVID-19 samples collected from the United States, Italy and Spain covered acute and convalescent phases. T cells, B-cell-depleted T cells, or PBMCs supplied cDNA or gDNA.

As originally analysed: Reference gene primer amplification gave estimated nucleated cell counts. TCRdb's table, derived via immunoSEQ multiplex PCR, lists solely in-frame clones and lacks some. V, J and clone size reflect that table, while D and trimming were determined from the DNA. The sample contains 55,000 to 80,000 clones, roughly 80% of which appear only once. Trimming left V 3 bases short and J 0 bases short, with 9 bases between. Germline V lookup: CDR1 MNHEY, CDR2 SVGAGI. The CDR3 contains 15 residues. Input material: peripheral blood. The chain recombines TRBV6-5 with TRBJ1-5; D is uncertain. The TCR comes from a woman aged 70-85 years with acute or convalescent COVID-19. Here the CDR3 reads CASSYTQYSNQPQHF. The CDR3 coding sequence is TGTGCCAGCAGTTATACACAGTATAGCAATCAGCCCCAGCATTTT.